Following are 15 T cell receptor beta chains from one sample sequenced in a study of T cells in localized non-small cell lung cancer. The repertoire was sequenced with immunoSEQ multiplex PCR; TCRdb's copy has only in-frame clones and lacks some. The sample records approximately 1,700 clones, around 23% being singletons. The sample in question was normal lung tissue next to the tumor, obtained before any cancer treatment. These receptors were taken from a female donor over 55 with stage II squamous cell lung carcinoma.

The chain carries TRBV18 and TRBJ2-3; D is unresolved. V lost 4 bases to trimming and J lost 1 base, with 9 bases between them. This CDR3 is 14 amino acids long. The germline CDR1 and CDR2 sequences are KGHSH and LQKENI. CDR3 amino acids: CASSQGWGTDTQYF. In DNA form, the CDR3 reads TGTGCCAGCTCACAGGGATGGGGCACAGATACGCAGTATTTT.

The table lists this clone with a few counts. V and J are TRBV19 and TRBJ1-1; D possibly corresponds to TRBD1 (6 bases). Trimming took off 7 bases at V and 3 bases at J, with 12 bases between the two ends. The CDR3 has 13 amino acids. CDR1 and CDR2 from the germline V gene are LNHDA and SQIVND (reference sequence). CDR3 nucleotides: TGTGCCAGTAACAGGGAAGGCGACACTGAAGCTTTCTTT. Residues: CASNREGDTEAFF.

The V gene is TRBV9, the J gene TRBJ2-5; TRBD2 matches at 8 bases. The germline gives CDR1 SGDLS, CDR2 YYNGEE. This CDR3 is 15 amino acids long. V lost 5 bases and J lost 3; bases outside the gene matches: 9. The CDR3 loop reads CASSDQALAEETQYF. CDR3 DNA: TGTGCCAGCAGTGACCAGGCACTAGCGGAAGAGACCCAGTACTTC.

V usage is TRBV5-1 and J usage is TRBJ1-1; 8 nucleotides align to TRBD1. V was clipped by 5 bases and J by 2 bases; unmatched bases: 8. The length of the CDR3 is 15 residues. Germline CDR1 SGHRS, CDR2 YFSETQ. The CDR3 DNA sequence: TGCGCCAGCAGTACCGACGGACAGGGTAACACTGAAGCTTTCTTT. Translating gives CASSTDGQGNTEAFF.

This rearrangement joins TRBV5-1 to TRBJ1-5; tentatively, D is TRBD1 (5 bases). The CDR3 extends over 15 amino acids. Germline loops: CDR1 SGHRS, CDR2 YFSETQ. V lost 0 bases and J 1 base, leaving 8 bases between the germline ends. The CDR3 sequence is CASSLEGVSNQPQHF. The CDR3 region has the DNA TGCGCCAGCAGCTTGGAAGGGGTGAGCAATCAGCCCCAGCATTTT.

This clone came up a few times. A junction boundary mismatches the germline segment, possibly from a read error. The V gene is TRBV30, the J gene TRBJ2-7, with D possibly TRBD2 on 6 matching bases. This CDR3 has 13 residues. In germline, CDR1 is GTSNPN, CDR2 SVGIG (reference sequence). The CDR3: CALIIRDSSEQYF. Written as DNA, the CDR3 is TGTGCCTTAATCATCCGGGACTCCTCCGAGCAGTACTTC.

The genes are TRBV25-1 and TRBJ1-1; D is perhaps TRBD1 (5 bases). Germline-derived CDR1 and CDR2 are MGHDK and SYGVNS. V was clipped by 1 base and J by 7 bases, with 10 bases between them. The CDR3 contains 13 residues. The CDR3 nucleotides read TGTGCCAGCAGTGAATGGGCTAGGGGTGAAGCTTTCTTT. Translation: CASSEWARGEAFF.

This clone has just a few counts. The chain employs TRBV6-8 and TRBJ1-1, with D perhaps matching TRBD1 (5 bases). The CDR3 runs 15 residues. Germline values: CDR1 MNHGY, CDR2 SAAAGT. Trimming cost V 8 bases and J 0 bases, with 16 bases left between them. The CDR3 protein is CASARSAGMNTEAFF. CDR3 coding DNA: TGTGCCAGCGCCCGGTCGGCAGGGATGAACACTGAAGCTTTCTTT.

This clone was seen a few times. This chain connects TRBV1 to TRBJ2-1; the table's D call TRBD2 went unverified against the DNA. TRBV1 is a known pseudogene. The CDR3 spans 17 residues. The CDR3 protein is CTSSLFERGDPTGEQFF. The CDR3 DNA is TGCACCAGCAGCCTATTCGAGCGGGGGGACCCAACGGGGGAGCAGTTCTTC.

This clone was detected only a few times. The gene calls are TRBV7-6 and TRBJ2-2, with TRBD1 matching over 9 bases. The CDR3 spans 15 residues. V lost 5 bases, J lost 5 bases, and 6 bases stayed unmatched. Germline CDR1 and CDR2: SGHVS and FNYEAQ. The CDR3 DNA reads TGTGCCAGCAGCCCTTGGGACAGGGAAACCGGGGAGCTGTTTTTT. It codes for CASSPWDRETGELFF.

The V and J genes are TRBV11-3 and TRBJ2-6; perhaps D is TRBD1 or TRBD2 (5 bases each). Trimming took off 3 bases at V and 0 bases at J, with 15 bases between the two ends. The CDR3 has 18 amino acids. In germline, CDR1 is SGHNT, CDR2 YENEEA. Here the CDR3 reads CASSFQPGRPSGANVLTF. The CDR3 DNA sequence: TGTGCCAGCAGCTTTCAACCGGGACGGCCCTCTGGGGCCAACGTCCTGACTTTC.

This chain links TRBV29-1 with TRBJ2-3; the match to TRBD2 covers 7 bases. Germline-derived CDR1 and CDR2 are SQVTM and ANQGSEA. V lost 5 bases and J lost 5; bases outside the gene matches: 10. The CDR3 length is 14 residues. CDR3: CSVSGKSGGDTQYF. DNA of the CDR3: TGCAGCGTTTCCGGGAAATCGGGAGGAGATACGCAGTATTTT.

This clone is labeled medium-sized. V and J are TRBV11-3 and TRBJ1-5; D perhaps matches TRBD1 (6 bases). Trimming took 0 bases from V and 7 from J, leaving 10 bases between them. CDR1 SGHNT and CDR2 YENEEA come from the germline V gene. The CDR3 has 14 amino acids. The CDR3 here is CASSLEAGAQPQHF. In nucleotides, the CDR3 is TGTGCCAGCAGCTTAGAGGCAGGGGCCCAGCCCCAGCATTTT.

This clone is judged medium-sized. The junction departs from the called germline gene at one end, perhaps through a read error. This sequence joins TRBV9 and TRBJ1-6; perhaps TRBD1 as D (6 bases). The germline V gene has CDR1 SGDLS and CDR2 YYNGEE. This CDR3 has 14 residues. Here the CDR3 DNA reads TGTGCCAGCAGCGGAGGGGGGGATAACTCACCCCTCCACTTT. Translation gives CASSGGGDNSPLHF.

This clone was detected only a few times. At one end the junction does not follow the germline gene, possibly because of a read error. The V and J genes are TRBV2 and TRBJ1-3, with D perhaps matching TRBD1 (5 bases). The length of the CDR3 is 15 residues. The germline CDR1 and CDR2 sequences are SNHLY and FYNNEI. The CDR3 here is CASSEDSFSGNTIYF. CDR3 coding DNA: TGTGCCAGCAGCGAAGACAGCTTCTCTGGAAACACCATATATTTT. Full variable domain (missing parts from reference TRBV2 and TRBJ1-3): EPEVTQTPSHQVTQMGQEVILRCVPISNHLYFYWYRQILGQKVEFLVSFYNNEISEKSEIFDDQFSVERPDGSNFTLKIRSTKLEDSAMYFCASSEDSFSGNTIYFGEGSWLTVV.